Each of the 21 T cell receptor beta chains below was sequenced from the same sample in a study of blood T cell repertoires in COVID-19. TCRdb's table, derived via immunoSEQ multiplex PCR, lists solely in-frame clones and lacks some. The repertoire holds some 220,000 clones, with 75% to 90% as singletons. Sequencing was performed on peripheral blood. These receptors all come from a woman in her 70s with COVID-19, enrolled during active disease.

J is TRBJ1-1 and V is TRBV3-1 (or the pseudogene TRBV3-2); possibly TRBD1 for D (5 bases). The CDR3 covers 14 residues. V dropped 7 bases and J dropped 1 base, with 13 bases sitting between them. Per germline, CDR1 LGHDT and CDR2 YNNKEL (reference sequence). This chain's CDR3 is CASTQDTSNTEAFF. CDR3 bases: TGTGCCAGCACCCAGGACACCTCGAACACTGAAGCTTTCTTT.

This sequence joins TRBV7-2 and TRBJ2-7, with D perhaps matching TRBD1 (5 bases). Germline V gene sequence: CDR1 SGHTA, CDR2 FQGNSA. V shed 0 bases and J shed 1 base, with 13 bases lying between them. The CDR3 has 16 residues. Here the CDR3 DNA reads TGTGCCAGCAGCTTAGCTGTTCGGGCAGGGTCCTACGAGCAGTACTTC. The encoded protein is CASSLAVRAGSYEQYF.

This chain joins TRBV28 and TRBJ1-5; no definite D call. Germline-derived CDR1 and CDR2 are MDHEN and SYDVKM. Trimming pared 1 base from V and 7 bases from J, leaving 8 bases between. The CDR3 has 13 residues. The CDR3 coding sequence is TGTGCCAGCAGTTTATTTGAGGGACAGCCCCAGCATTTT. Its protein is CASSLFEGQPQHF.

The chain carries TRBV7-2 and TRBJ1-3; 7 bases line up with TRBD1. Looked up from germline, CDR1 is SGHTA and CDR2 is FQGNSA. With 3 bases clipped from V and 5 bases from J, the junction kept 13 bases outside the gene matches. The length of the CDR3 is 17 residues. CDR3 sequence: CASSFYTGGTVRNTIYF. Written as DNA, the CDR3 is TGTGCCAGCAGCTTTTACACCGGAGGGACAGTCCGAAACACCATATATTTT.

The genes are TRBV28 and TRBJ2-7; a possible D gene is TRBD1 (6 bases). V lost 7 bases and J 1 base, leaving 14 bases between the germline ends. From germline, CDR1 is MDHEN and CDR2 SYDVKM. This CDR3 contains 14 residues. DNA of the CDR3: TGTGCCAGCACCCTTTCGACAGGTTCCTACGAGCAGTACTTC. It codes for CASTLSTGSYEQYF.

This clone was detected a few times. V and J are TRBV7-8 and TRBJ1-5, with 8 bases aligning to TRBD1. J lost 7 bases, V lost 7 bases, and 6 bases had no gene match. The CDR3 length is 13 residues. Per the germline V gene, CDR1 is SGHVS and CDR2 is FQNEAQ. DNA of the CDR3: TGTGCCAGCACCGGACAGGGAGTGCAGCCCCAGCATTTT. Protein sequence: CASTGQGVQPQHF.

This clone was seen more than once but under ten times. This chain links TRBV5-4 with TRBJ2-7; 8 bases fit TRBD1. The CDR3 contains 13 residues. V lost 5 bases to trimming and J lost 5 bases; unmatched junction nucleotides: 6. Germline loops: CDR1 SGHNT, CDR2 YYREEE (reference sequence). The CDR3 sequence is CASSIQGVDEQYF. The CDR3 DNA reads TGTGCCAGCAGTATACAGGGGGTAGACGAGCAGTACTTC.

The rearrangement joins TRBV27 to TRBJ1-5; 12 bases map to TRBD1. Germline V lookup: CDR1 MNHEY, CDR2 SMNVEV (reference sequence). The CDR3 has 16 amino acids. V lost 4 bases to trimming and J lost 4 bases; unmatched junction nucleotides: 5. CDR3 in DNA: TGTGCCAGCAGTTCCGGGACAGGGGGCTTGAATCAGCCCCAGCATTTT. It codes for CASSSGTGGLNQPQHF.

The chain is built from TRBV6-6 and TRBJ2-1; D unresolved. The CDR3 totals 14 residues. Germline V gene data show CDR1 as MNHNY and CDR2 as SVGAGI (reference sequence). V shed 2 bases and J shed 6 bases, with 11 bases lying between them. The CDR3 DNA follows: TGTGCCAGCAGTTACGTAGGAGCAGTCAATGAGCAGTTCTTC. Residues: CASSYVGAVNEQFF.

This clone was detected only once. This chain joins TRBV30 and TRBJ1-5; D not certain. This CDR3 spans 13 amino acids. Deletions cut 2 bases from V and 2 bases from J, with 7 bases between. Per germline, CDR1 GTSNPN and CDR2 SVGIG (reference sequence). The CDR3 sequence: CAWSRQGNQPQHF. The CDR3, as DNA: TGTGCCTGGAGTAGGCAGGGCAATCAGCCCCAGCATTTT.

The rearrangement joins TRBV27 to TRBJ1-1; the D is unclear. V was cut by 2 bases and J by 1 base, with 5 bases left in between. The length of the CDR3 is 13 residues. Germline CDR1 and CDR2: MNHEY and SMNVEV (reference sequence). In DNA, the CDR3 is TGTGCCAGCAGTTTAAAGCAGAACACTGAAGCTTTCTTT. This gives the protein CASSLKQNTEAFF.

J is TRBJ1-5 and V is TRBV19, with 7 nucleotides matching TRBD1. The trim removed 6 bases at V and 10 bases at J, leaving 12 bases unmatched. Germline CDR1 is LNHDA and CDR2 is SQIVND (reference sequence). The CDR3 sequence is 14 residues long. CDR3 sequence (DNA): TGTGCCAGTAGACTGACAGGGACCTTGGATCCCCAGCATTTT. It encodes CASRLTGTLDPQHF.

The V gene is TRBV6-5, the J gene TRBJ1-4; D is unresolved. This CDR3 comprises 13 residues. The V end was cut by 2 bases, the J end by 5 bases, with 6 bases between. Germline V lookup: CDR1 MNHEY, CDR2 SVGAGI. CDR3 in amino acids: CASSYTSNEKLFF. The CDR3 DNA is TGTGCCAGCAGTTACACTTCGAATGAAAAACTGTTTTTT.

The V gene is TRBV6-5, the J gene TRBJ2-2, with TRBD1 matching over 7 bases. The CDR3 runs 15 residues. The junction had 6 bases not matched to a gene; V was cut back by 6 bases and J by 2 bases. In germline, CDR1 is MNHEY, CDR2 SVGAGI. The CDR3 here is CASRQGQLNTGELFF. The CDR3 nucleotides read TGTGCCAGCAGACAGGGACAGCTCAACACCGGGGAGCTGTTTTTT.

The V and J genes are TRBV4-1 and TRBJ2-3; 9 bases are a match to TRBD2. CDR3 size: 16 residues. Germline V gene data show CDR1 as MGHRA and CDR2 as YSYEKL. V shed 0 bases, J shed 7 bases, and the junction held 8 bases outside the gene matches. CDR3 amino acids: CASSQDPGLAPNTQYF. The CDR3 DNA follows: TGCGCCAGCAGCCAAGATCCGGGACTAGCCCCCAATACGCAGTATTTT.

The chain joins TRBV6-2 or TRBV6-3 to TRBJ1-1, with D maybe TRBD1 (5 bases). Trimming left V 5 bases short and J 3 bases short, with 10 bases between. CDR1 MNHEY and CDR2 SVGEGT come from the germline V gene. The CDR3 has 13 residues. The chain's CDR3 is CASSRPRDTEAFF. CDR3 bases: TGTGCCAGCAGTCGTCCCAGGGACACTGAAGCTTTCTTT.

Only a few counts were recorded for this clone. V usage is TRBV19 and J usage is TRBJ1-2; D unresolved. CDR3 size: 15 residues. Germline V gene data show CDR1 as LNHDA and CDR2 as SQIVND (reference sequence). V lost 5 bases to trimming and J lost 0 bases, with 13 bases between them. The CDR3 DNA sequence: TGTGCCAGTAGTGTGACACGCCTTTCTAACTATGGCTACACCTTC. As protein: CASSVTRLSNYGYTF.

The chain recombines TRBV5-8 with TRBJ2-7; TRBD1 might be the D (5 bases). The germline V gene encodes CDR1 SGHTS and CDR2 YDEGEE. V gave up 2 bases and J gave up 3 bases, with 9 bases separating them. The CDR3 runs to 13 residues. DNA for the CDR3: TGTGCCAGCAGCTTCCCAGGGAACTACGAGCAGTACTTC. Protein: CASSFPGNYEQYF.

This clone was detected once. The chain links TRBV28 to TRBJ1-6; 11 bases map to TRBD1. Per germline, CDR1 MDHEN and CDR2 SYDVKM. This CDR3 contains 20 residues. V gave up 2 bases and J gave up 5 bases; unmatched junction bases: 14. The CDR3 is CASSLSLGQGARSDNSPLHF. The CDR3 DNA sequence: TGTGCCAGCAGTTTAAGTCTCGGACAGGGGGCCCGATCCGATAATTCACCCCTCCACTTT. The whole variable domain, filled in from reference TRBV28 and TRBJ1-6, reads DVKVTQSSRYLVKRTGEKVFLECVQDMDHENMFWYRQDPGLGLRLIYFSYDVKMKEKGDIPEGYSVSREKKERFSLILESASTNQTSMYLCASSLSLGQGARSDNSPLHFGNGTRLTVT.

The rearrangement joins TRBV20-1 to TRBJ2-7, with D possibly being TRBD2 (5 bases). V was trimmed by 5 bases and J by 6 bases, leaving 8 bases between them. The CDR3 runs 10 residues. Germline assignment: CDR1 DFQATT and CDR2 SNEGSKA (reference sequence). The CDR3 is CSAPEGEQYF. The CDR3 DNA is TGCAGTGCTCCCGAGGGCGAGCAGTACTTC.

The chain combines TRBV5-4 with TRBJ1-1; D uncertain. V was cut by 3 bases and J by 0 bases, with 15 bases left in between. The CDR3 contains 16 residues. Germline assignment: CDR1 SGHNT and CDR2 YYREEE (reference sequence). The CDR3 bases are TGTGCCAGCAGCTCCCTGGACTCACGCATGAACACTGAAGCTTTCTTT. This gives the protein CASSSLDSRMNTEAFF. Full variable domain (missing parts from reference TRBV5-4 and TRBJ1-1): ETGVTQSPTHLIKTRGQQVTLRCSSQSGHNTVSWYQQALGQGPQFIFQYYREEENGRGNFPPRFSGLQFPNYSSELNVNALELDDSALYLCASSSLDSRMNTEAFFGQGTRLTVV.